This paragraph covers one T cell receptor (beta chain) sequence. The CDR3 sequence is 12 residues long. V lost 6 bases to trimming and J lost 10 bases, with 10 bases between them. TCRdb's copy holds only in-frame clones and misses some; the assay was immunoSEQ multiplex PCR. The table records about 81,000 clones, about 89% of them present only once. The data were obtained in a study of blood T cell repertoires in COVID-19. The chain has TRBV12-3 or TRBV12-4 and TRBJ1-6; TRBD1 might be the D (6 bases). The source is a man in his 70s with active or convalescent COVID-19. Source material: peripheral blood. DNA of the CDR3: TGTGCCAGCAGAACAGGGAACTCACCCCTCCACTTT. Amino acids: CASRTGNSPLHF.